The present T cell receptor beta chain was sequenced within a study of shared clonotypes between healthy human individuals. Study at large: Per donor, CD8 memory used one plate, CD8 naive used two, CD4 memory used three and CD4 naive used three. Notes on the study in general: Relative to memory subsets, naive subsets generally showed larger estimated richness. Among a few donors, approximately 5% of naive CD4 clonotypes were found in common. All-four-donor shared clonotypes had higher generation probabilities than non-shared clonotypes did.

Regarding this clone: Its antigen is undetermined.

Repertoires were generated with immunoSEQ multiplex PCR, while TCRdb's copy carries only in-frame clones and drops some. The sample gives about 1 million clones, under 80% of which show up once; approximately 1.5% is in the top ten. V lost 0 bases and J lost 6, with 14 bases in between. From germline, CDR1 is SGHAT and CDR2 FQNNGV. The length of the CDR3 is 15 residues. The sample was memory CD4+ T cells sorted from blood. The subset is: CD45RA-negative fraction. The J gene is TRBJ1-2, the V gene TRBV11-2; possible D gene TRBD1, 5 bases. The origin of this receptor is a man between 18 and 35 years old in good health. CDR3 sequence (DNA): TGTGCCAGCAGCTTAGATTCGGGACTGGGACATGGCTACACCTTC. Translating it yields CASSLDSGLGHGYTF. Full variable domain (rest looked up from reference TRBV11-2 and TRBJ1-2): EAGVAQSPRYKIIEKRQSVAFWCNPISGHATLYWYQQILGQGPKLLIQFQNNGVVDDSQLPKDRFSAERLKGVDSTLKIQPAKLEDSAVYLCASSLDSGLGHGYTFGSGTRLTVV.